The 20 T cell receptor beta chains below all came from one sample that was sequenced in a study of STAT5B mutations in CD4+ large granular lymphocyte leukemia. Here immunoSEQ multiplex PCR was the method, and the copy in TCRdb shows in-frame clones only, minus some. The repertoire holds 30,000 to 40,000 clones, with 76% as singletons. The sequencing sample was made of CD4+ T cells from blood buffy coats. These receptors came from a human donor in good health.

The chain recombines TRBV19 with TRBJ2-7; TRBD2 agrees at 10 bases. This CDR3 spans 14 amino acids. Germline values: CDR1 LNHDA, CDR2 SQIVND (reference sequence). V lost 6 bases to trimming and J lost 5 bases; unmatched junction nucleotides: 7. DNA of the CDR3: TGTGCCAGTAGAAGCGGGAGGGCCGGCGACGAGCAGTACTTC. It encodes CASRSGRAGDEQYF.

The V and J genes are TRBV29-1 and TRBJ1-1; D gene unclear. From germline, CDR1 is SQVTM and CDR2 ANQGSEA. The CDR3 totals 10 residues. V lost 6 bases, J lost 10 bases, and 12 bases lay in between. The CDR3 loop reads CSVGREVAFF. The CDR3, as DNA: TGCAGCGTAGGAAGGGAGGTAGCTTTCTTT.

The chain combines TRBV12-5 with TRBJ2-5, with D unresolved. The germline V and J ends were trimmed by 2 bases and 2 bases, with 3 bases remaining between them. There are 12 residues in the CDR3. Germline loops: CDR1 LGHNT, CDR2 FRNRAP. The CDR3 loop is CASGLLQETQYF. For the CDR3, the DNA is TGTGCTAGTGGTTTGTTACAAGAGACCCAGTACTTC.

The chain combines TRBV27 with TRBJ1-2, with D tentatively TRBD1 (6 bases). CDR3 length: 18 amino acids. Trimming stripped 2 bases from V and 4 bases from J, with 23 bases between. Germline V gene lookup returns CDR1 MNHEY and CDR2 SMNVEV (reference sequence). The CDR3 region is CASSLGWAGEKTGYGYTF. CDR3 DNA: TGTGCCAGCAGTTTAGGGTGGGCAGGGGAGAAAACTGGCTATGGCTACACCTTC.

V gene TRBV5-1 combines with J gene TRBJ2-4; 10 positions agree with TRBD1. The CDR3 has 21 residues. V trimming: 4 bases; J trimming: 0 bases; junction bases outside the gene matches: 19. The germline gives CDR1 SGHRS, CDR2 YFSETQ. CDR3 in DNA: TGCGCCAGCAGCGGACCCGGGGGGGGGACAGGGGCCATACTAGCCAAAAACATTCAGTACTTC. Protein sequence: CASSGPGGGTGAILAKNIQYF.

In this sample, this clone turned up a few times. The chain recombines TRBV7-6 with TRBJ2-1; TRBD1 aligns across 9 bases. The CDR3 extends over 15 amino acids. From germline, CDR1 is SGHVS and CDR2 FNYEAQ. The ends lost 1 base at V and 4 bases at J; junction bases unmatched: 2. CDR3 nucleotides: TGTGCCAGCAGCTTAGACAGGGGGCCGTACAATGAGCAGTTCTTC. This encodes CASSLDRGPYNEQFF.

The chain employs TRBV18 and TRBJ1-4; 7 bases align to TRBD1. CDR1 and CDR2 (germline): KGHSH, LQKENI. This CDR3 is 18 amino acids long. V was clipped by 3 bases and J by 3 bases; unmatched bases: 13. The DNA for the CDR3 is TGTGCCAGCTCACCGGCAGGGGGACGCGGACGCCCTAATGAAAAACTGTTTTTT. Its translation is CASSPAGGRGRPNEKLFF.

The genes are TRBV5-5 and TRBJ2-2; TRBD1 or TRBD2 may be the D gene (5 bases each). Germline CDR1 and CDR2: SGHKS and YYEKEE (reference sequence). V was shortened by 6 bases and J by 0 bases, with 15 bases between the two germline ends. CDR3 length: 16 residues. CDR3: CASTLVGAPNTGELFF. CDR3 bases: TGTGCCAGCACCCTGGTCGGGGCTCCGAACACCGGGGAGCTGTTTTTT.

V and J are TRBV11-3 and TRBJ2-7; D is tentatively TRBD1 or TRBD2 (5 bases each). The CDR3 is 14 residues long. Germline loops: CDR1 SGHNT, CDR2 YENEEA. The V and J ends lost 3 bases and 1 base respectively, with 10 bases between them. In nucleotides, the CDR3 is TGTGCCAGCAGCTTGAGGGGCGATTCCTACGAGCAGTACTTC. Translation: CASSLRGDSYEQYF.

The V gene is TRBV2, the J gene TRBJ1-2; possibly TRBD1 for D (5 bases). Germline lookup yields CDR1 SNHLY and CDR2 FYNNEI. The CDR3 extends over 14 amino acids. With 3 bases removed from V and 4 bases from J, the gap between germline ends came to 12 bases. The CDR3 reads CASSEAGMVYGYTF. DNA for the CDR3: TGTGCCAGCAGTGAGGCAGGGATGGTCTATGGCTACACCTTC.

This clone was seen a single time. The V and J genes are TRBV2 and TRBJ2-6; no clear D gene. The CDR3 runs to 15 residues. Trimming took 5 bases from V and 0 from J, leaving 8 bases between them. The germline V gene encodes CDR1 SNHLY and CDR2 FYNNEI. CDR3 bases: TGTGCCAGCAGTTTAGGGTACTCTGGGGCCAACGTCCTGACTTTC. Its protein is CASSLGYSGANVLTF.

This sequence joins TRBV16 and TRBJ1-2; D uncertain. The CDR3 extends over 12 amino acids. V lost 2 bases, J lost 7 bases, and 8 bases lay in between. Looked up from germline, CDR1 is KGHSY and CDR2 is FQNENV. The CDR3 here is CASSQNRRGYTF. CDR3 in DNA: TGTGCCAGCAGCCAAAATCGCCGTGGCTACACCTTC.

V usage is TRBV4-2 and J usage is TRBJ2-3, with a tentative D call TRBD2 (6 bases). The CDR3 consists of 15 residues. V was trimmed by 4 bases and J by 5 bases, leaving 16 bases between them. From germline, CDR1 is LGHNA and CDR2 YNFKEQ. In nucleotides, the CDR3 is TGTGCCAGCAGCCCCTCCGGTCGGAGGGGAGATACGCAGTATTTT. The encoded protein is CASSPSGRRGDTQYF.

This clone was counted between two and nine times. The chain is built from TRBV2 and TRBJ1-1; tentative D call: TRBD1 (5 bases). Germline values: CDR1 SNHLY, CDR2 FYNNEI. V lost 6 bases and J lost 7, with 12 bases in between. The CDR3 runs 12 residues. The CDR3 region is CASRSRVVEAFF. The CDR3 bases are TGTGCCAGCAGGAGCAGGGTAGTTGAAGCTTTCTTT.

The V gene is TRBV5-6, the J gene TRBJ2-7, with 8 bases fitting TRBD2. V lost 1 base to trimming and J lost 0 bases; unmatched junction nucleotides: 3. CDR3 length: 15 amino acids. Germline loops: CDR1 SGHDT, CDR2 YYEEEE. The CDR3 reads CASSLLAGSSYEQYF. CDR3 bases: TGTGCCAGCAGCTTGCTAGCGGGTTCCTCCTACGAGCAGTACTTC.

This clone has just a few counts. The genes are TRBV5-4 and TRBJ1-2; no clear D. Between the trimmed V and J ends, which lost 0 bases and 5 bases, there was a span of 23 bases. CDR1 is SGHNT, CDR2 YYREEE, per germline (reference sequence). The CDR3 spans 18 residues. DNA for the CDR3: TGTGCCAGCAGCTTGGGGCTCATGGGTACACGGGGTGGATATGGCTACACCTTC. Protein product: CASSLGLMGTRGGYGYTF.

This clone showed up just once. This chain links TRBV19 with TRBJ1-2; D remains unclear. V shed 1 base and J shed 8 bases, with 8 bases lying between them. The CDR3 consists of 12 residues. The germline gives CDR1 LNHDA, CDR2 SQIVND (reference sequence). The CDR3 bases are TGTGCCAGTAGTATAGGCGGGTTCGGCTACACCTTC. Encoded protein: CASSIGGFGYTF.

The table lists this clone with a count of one. V usage is TRBV6-1 and J usage is TRBJ1-5; D remains ambiguous. The germline V gene encodes CDR1 MNHNS and CDR2 SASEGT. The V end lost 8 bases, the J end lost 1 base, and 15 bases lay between the germline ends. The CDR3 has 15 amino acids. CDR3 amino acids: CASHLSYVSNQPQHF. CDR3 DNA sequence: TGTGCCAGCCACCTCTCTTATGTGAGCAATCAGCCCCAGCATTTT.

This clone appeared a single time. The CDR3 DNA reads as TGCGCCAGCAGCCAAGGGCCGGGTGTAACGAATTCACCCCTCCACTTT. This translates into CASSQGPGVTNSPLHF. This sequence joins TRBV4-1 and TRBJ1-6; D is ambiguous. The CDR3 is 16 residues long. CDR1 MGHRA and CDR2 YSYEKL come from the germline V gene. Trimming took off 1 base at V and 7 bases at J, with 14 bases between the two ends.

The rearrangement joins TRBV7-8 to TRBJ2-5, with no clear D. The length of the CDR3 is 11 residues. Germline V gene sequence: CDR1 SGHVS, CDR2 FQNEAQ. Trimming took 4 bases from V and 2 from J, leaving 2 bases between them. CDR3 DNA sequence: TGTGCCAGCAGCTCGCAAGAGACCCAGTACTTC. It translates to CASSSQETQYF.